The source of this T cell receptor (beta chain) is a study of blood T cells in healthy people across ages. Each donor had 9 to 10 milliliters of peripheral blood drawn. Isolated per sample were at least 6 million PBMCs. No fewer than 5.5 micrograms of total RNA were isolated from every sample. The V segment lost 6 bases and the J segment 3 bases; nucleotides outside the gene matches: 9. CDR3 length equals 16 residues. Then a second PCR, running about 6 to 12 cycles, was carried out with a sample-barcoded 5' primer and a J-beta primer mix. TCRdb redid the calling of the 5' RACE reads with MiXCR, one entry per CDR3 protein. The top ten clones hold approximately 40% of a sample with 700,000 to 900,000 distinct CDR3 sequences, around half of them seen once.

The sample comprised blood. The TCR was taken from an elderly man in good health. J is TRBJ2-3 and V is TRBV12-3 or TRBV12-4, with TRBD2 matching over 10 bases. The CDR3 spells CASSQPGLAKTDTQYF. The CDR3 DNA is TGTGCCAGCAGCCAGCCGGGACTAGCGAAGACAGATACGCAGTATTTT.